These T cell receptor beta chains were read from a single sample in a study of CD8 T cells in ankylosing spondylitis. TCRdb reprocessed the 5' RACE reads with MiXCR, giving one entry per CDR3 protein. The top ten clones hold approximately 3.7% of a sample with some 300,000 distinct CDR3 sequences, less than 25% of them seen once. Sequences were obtained from blood, either unsorted or a sorted T cell fraction (not recorded which). These receptors all come from a female donor with ankylosing spondylitis or in good health (not recorded which). CDR3s include the opening cysteine and the closing phenylalanine or tryptophan. Fields, in order: V gene, J gene, D gene, clone size, CDR3 DNA, CDR3 protein. D genes are given only for firm matches. Clone size is shown for a subset of rows, as once, few, many or a class of expanded clone.

V gene: TRBV5-1; J gene: TRBJ2-6; D gene: TRBD1; clone size: NA; CDR3 DNA: TGCGCCAGCAGTGCGGGACAGGGGAGCTCTGGGGCCAACGTCCTGACTTTC; CDR3 protein: CASSAGQGSSGANVLTF
V gene: TRBV6-5; J gene: TRBJ1-1; D gene: NA; clone size: few; CDR3 DNA: TGTGCCAGCAGTTACTCTCCGGGGAACACTGAAGCTTTCTTT; CDR3 protein: CASSYSPGNTEAFF
V gene: TRBV7-2; J gene: TRBJ2-7; D gene: TRBD2; clone size: NA; CDR3 DNA: TGTGCCAGCAGCTTAGGGACTAGCTCCATGGGGTACGAGCAGTACTTC; CDR3 protein: CASSLGTSSMGYEQYF
V gene: TRBV7-6; J gene: TRBJ1-5; D gene: NA; clone size: NA; CDR3 DNA: TGTGCCAGCAGGACCATTCAAACTTTGGGGAGCAATCAGCCCCAGCATTTT; CDR3 protein: CASRTIQTLGSNQPQHF
V gene: TRBV11-3; J gene: TRBJ2-7; D gene: NA; clone size: NA; CDR3 DNA: TGTGCCAGCAGCTACGGACAGAACTACGAGCAGTACTTC; CDR3 protein: CASSYGQNYEQYF
V gene: TRBV7-6; J gene: TRBJ2-4; D gene: TRBD2; clone size: NA; CDR3 DNA: TGTGCCAGCAGCGCTACTAGCGGCGGAGGAGCCAAAAACATTCAGTACTTC; CDR3 protein: CASSATSGGGAKNIQYF
V gene: TRBV20-1; J gene: TRBJ2-7; D gene: NA; clone size: few; CDR3 DNA: TGCAGTGCTAGAGACCGGACCCGTGACTACGAGCAGTACTTC; CDR3 protein: CSARDRTRDYEQYF
V gene: TRBV12-3/TRBV12-4; J gene: TRBJ1-5; D gene: NA; clone size: many; CDR3 DNA: TGTGCCAGCAGTGCTCAGTCGGGGAATCAGCCCCAGCATTTT; CDR3 protein: CASSAQSGNQPQHF
V gene: TRBV29-1; J gene: TRBJ2-7; D gene: TRBD2; clone size: NA; CDR3 DNA: TGCAGCGTTGGAGGACTAGCGGGAGCCGAGCAGTACTTC; CDR3 protein: CSVGGLAGAEQYF
V gene: TRBV6-1; J gene: TRBJ1-1; D gene: TRBD1; clone size: NA; CDR3 DNA: TGTGCCAGCAATCGGCAGGGGGCTACCGTTAGGGAAGCTTTCTTT; CDR3 protein: CASNRQGATVREAFF
V gene: TRBV10-3; J gene: TRBJ2-1; D gene: TRBD2; clone size: many; CDR3 DNA: TGTGCCGCCGGGACTAGCGTCACGAATGAGCAGTTCTTC; CDR3 protein: CAAGTSVTNEQFF
V gene: TRBV10-3; J gene: TRBJ2-7; D gene: NA; clone size: NA; CDR3 DNA: TGTGCCATCAGTCTGGACCCCCAGGTCCACGAGCAGTACTTC; CDR3 protein: CAISLDPQVHEQYF
V gene: TRBV24-1; J gene: TRBJ2-5; D gene: NA; clone size: many; CDR3 DNA: TGTGCCACCAGTGAGCTGGGAGGGGGCGTCGAGACCCAGTACTTC; CDR3 protein: CATSELGGGVETQYF
V gene: TRBV28; J gene: TRBJ1-2; D gene: NA; clone size: NA; CDR3 DNA: TGTGCCAGCAGTGGTCCCTCTACCCTGCCCAACGGCTACACCTTC; CDR3 protein: CASSGPSTLPNGYTF
V gene: TRBV7-3; J gene: TRBJ2-6; D gene: NA; clone size: NA; CDR3 DNA: TGTGCCAGCAGCTCTCTTGGACCACGGGTGCCGACGGGGGCCAACGTCCTGACTTTC; CDR3 protein: CASSSLGPRVPTGANVLTF
V gene: TRBV20-1; J gene: TRBJ1-1; D gene: NA; clone size: few; CDR3 DNA: TGCAGTGCTAGGTGGGGGACGGGAGCTTTCTTT; CDR3 protein: CSARWGTGAFF
V gene: TRBV11-2; J gene: TRBJ2-5; D gene: TRBD2; clone size: few; CDR3 DNA: TGTGCCAGCAGCCGTAGCGGGAGGGAGACCCAGTACTTC; CDR3 protein: CASSRSGRETQYF
V gene: TRBV9; J gene: TRBJ2-3; D gene: NA; clone size: NA; CDR3 DNA: TGTGCCAGCAGCGTCACAGGGAACGCCGATACGCAGTATTTT; CDR3 protein: CASSVTGNADTQYF
V gene: TRBV9; J gene: TRBJ2-7; D gene: NA; clone size: NA; CDR3 DNA: TGTGCCAGCAGCCCCCGGACTACCACCTACGAGCAGTACTTC; CDR3 protein: CASSPRTTTYEQYF
V gene: TRBV7-9; J gene: TRBJ2-1; D gene: TRBD2; clone size: NA; CDR3 DNA: TGTGCCAGCAGCTTGGTGGGACTAGCGGACTTCAATGAGCAGTTCTTC; CDR3 protein: CASSLVGLADFNEQFF
V gene: TRBV7-6; J gene: TRBJ2-1; D gene: TRBD2; clone size: NA; CDR3 DNA: TGTGCCAGCAGCTTAGCCCCCGGACTAGCGGGGTATCCCAAGTACAATGAGCAGTTCTTC; CDR3 protein: CASSLAPGLAGYPKYNEQFF
V gene: TRBV7-2; J gene: TRBJ1-4; D gene: TRBD1; clone size: NA; CDR3 DNA: TGTGCCAGCAGCCAGGGGGGGCGGGAAAAACTGTTTTTT; CDR3 protein: CASSQGGREKLFF
V gene: TRBV7-2; J gene: TRBJ2-3; D gene: NA; clone size: many; CDR3 DNA: TGTGCCAGCAGCTATCAGGGTTCGGGCACAGATACGCAGTATTTT; CDR3 protein: CASSYQGSGTDTQYF
V gene: TRBV20-1; J gene: TRBJ2-6; D gene: NA; clone size: many; CDR3 DNA: TGCAGTGCTAGGGGAGGGGCCAACGTCCTGACTTTC; CDR3 protein: CSARGGANVLTF
V gene: TRBV20-1; J gene: TRBJ2-7; D gene: NA; clone size: few; CDR3 DNA: TGCAGTGCTGAGGCCCACCGCAGCTCCTACGAGCAGTACTTC; CDR3 protein: CSAEAHRSSYEQYF
V gene: TRBV6-1; J gene: TRBJ1-5; D gene: NA; clone size: NA; CDR3 DNA: TGTGCCAGCAGTGAGCTAGGCAATCAGCCCCAGCATTTT; CDR3 protein: CASSELGNQPQHF
V gene: TRBV12-3/TRBV12-4; J gene: TRBJ2-2; D gene: NA; clone size: NA; CDR3 DNA: TGTGCCAGCAGTTTAGGGTCTAGCTGGGTGGGCACCGGGGAGCTGTTTTTT; CDR3 protein: CASSLGSSWVGTGELFF